The 32 T cell receptor beta chains given below trace back to one sample, sequenced in a study of breast tumors, draining lymph nodes, adjacent tissues. Breast cancer patients provided tissue from their axillary draining lymph nodes. TCRdb recomputed calls from the multiplex PCR reads with MiXCR, one row per CDR3 protein. The table shows hundreds of thousands of distinct CDR3 sequences, with approximately 30% occurring only once. The sample comprised axillary lymph node tissue. The receptors were sampled from a female donor with breast cancer. Some clones in this sample may be carry-over from other donors' samples.

The chain has TRBV15 and TRBJ2-1; the D gene is possibly TRBD2 (5 bases). CDR3 length: 15 amino acids. Germline V gene data show CDR1 as LNHNV and CDR2 as YYDKDF (reference sequence). The V end lost 3 bases, the J end lost 6 bases, and 15 bases lay between the germline ends. The CDR3 is CATSSMTTDLNEQFF. CDR3 bases: TGTGCCACCAGCAGCATGACTACGGATCTCAATGAGCAGTTCTTC.

This chain connects TRBV7-6 to TRBJ1-5, with unresolved D. This CDR3 region has 11 residues. The germline V gene has CDR1 SGHVS and CDR2 FNYEAQ. The ends were cut back, 2 bases at V and 10 bases at J, with 6 bases in the middle. CDR3: CASSLKAPQHF. The CDR3 DNA sequence: TGTGCCAGCAGCTTAAAGGCTCCCCAGCATTTT.

This clonotype was picked up many times. This sequence joins TRBV5-5 and TRBJ2-5; D is perhaps TRBD2 (6 bases). The CDR3 spans 15 residues. V was clipped by 4 bases and J by 1 base, with 14 bases between them. Germline assignment: CDR1 SGHKS and CDR2 YYEKEE (reference sequence). CDR3 bases: TGTGCCAGCAGCCCCACTGGGCGGGGCCAAGAGACCCAGTACTTC. This gives the protein CASSPTGRGQETQYF.

The chain couples TRBV29-1 to TRBJ1-6; possible D gene TRBD1, 5 bases. Trimming stripped 8 bases from V and 7 bases from J, with 15 bases between. The CDR3 is 13 residues long. Germline CDR1 SQVTM, CDR2 ANQGSEA. This CDR3 is CSLGVLSNSPLHF. CDR3 DNA: TGCAGCTTAGGGGTATTATCCAATTCACCCCTCCACTTT.

The table lists this clonotype with many counts. CDR3: CASSPRAGGPENEQFF. CDR3 nucleotides: TGCGCCAGCAGCCCCCGAGCGGGAGGGCCGGAGAATGAGCAGTTCTTC. The rearrangement joins TRBV5-1 to TRBJ2-1; 10 bases agree with TRBD2. Germline CDR1 reads SGHRS; CDR2 reads YFSETQ. The length of the CDR3 is 16 residues. J was trimmed by 7 bases and V by 4 bases; bases with no gene match: 11. Complete variable domain (other parts from reference TRBV5-1 and TRBJ2-1): KAGVTQTPRYLIKTRGQQVTLSCSPISGHRSVSWYQQTPGQGLQFLFEYFSETQRNKGNFPGRFSGRQFSNSRSEMNVSTLELGDSALYLCASSPRAGGPENEQFFGPGTRLTVL.

About this clonotype: Compared with germline, one end of the junction differs, possibly owing to a read error. This rearrangement joins TRBV7-7 to TRBJ2-5; D unresolved. The CDR3 has 17 amino acids. Germline V gene lookup returns CDR1 SSHAT and CDR2 FNYEAQ (reference sequence). The CDR3 nucleotides are TGTGCTAGCAGCTCACCAACCCCACCCCGCGGTAGGAGGACCCAGTACTTC. Its protein is CASSSPTPPRGRRTQYF.

The chain uses TRBV14 and TRBJ1-1; no firm D call. Trimming pared 4 bases from V and 6 bases from J, leaving 21 bases between. Per germline, CDR1 SGHDN and CDR2 FVKESK. The CDR3 totals 16 residues. The CDR3 sequence is CASSPATWVVWAEAFF. Written as DNA, the CDR3 is TGTGCCAGCAGCCCTGCAACATGGGTCGTGTGGGCTGAAGCTTTCTTT.

This clonotype was detected ten times or more. The chain uses TRBV19 and TRBJ2-2; 10 nucleotides line up with TRBD1. V lost 4 bases to trimming and J lost 6 bases; unmatched junction nucleotides: 11. The length of the CDR3 is 17 residues. Germline-derived CDR1 and CDR2 are LNHDA and SQIVND (reference sequence). The CDR3 reads CASSTYGTGVSSGELFF. For the CDR3, the DNA is TGTGCCAGTAGTACTTACGGGACAGGGGTTTCGTCCGGGGAGCTGTTTTTT.

This clonotype was counted many times. A read error is possible here, since a much larger clone lies one base away. The rearrangement joins TRBV20-1 to TRBJ2-5; TRBD2 aligns across 7 bases. V lost 3 bases and J lost 5; bases outside the gene matches: 15. The germline gives CDR1 DFQATT, CDR2 SNEGSKA (reference sequence). The CDR3 length is 16 residues. The CDR3 here is CSARGSTGTTRETQYF. The CDR3 coding sequence is TGCAGTGCTAGGGGATCAACCGGGACTACTCGGGAGACCCAGTACTTC.

CDR3 bases: TGTGCCAGCAGCCCGACAGGGGCCTATGAGCAGTTCTTC. Translating it yields CASSPTGAYEQFF. The V and J genes are TRBV7-3 and TRBJ2-1, with 8 bases lining up with TRBD1. Germline V gene lookup returns CDR1 SGHTA and CDR2 FQGTGA. V lost 5 bases, J lost 8 bases, and 5 bases stayed unmatched. The CDR3 loop spans 13 amino acids. The variable domain in full, completed from reference TRBV7-3 and TRBJ2-1, reads GAGVSQTPSNKVTEKGKYVELRCDPISGHTALYWYRQSLGQGPEFLIYFQGTGAADDSGLPNDRFFAVRPEGSVSTLKIQRTERGDSAVYLCASSPTGAYEQFFGPGTRLTVL.

This clonotype has at least ten counts. The chain uses TRBV29-1 and TRBJ2-7; D remains unclear. CDR1 is SQVTM and CDR2 is ANQGSEA in the germline V gene. This CDR3 comprises 10 residues. Trimming shortened V by 5 bases and J by 10 bases, and 12 bases separated the two germline ends. For the CDR3, the DNA is TGCAGCGTTCTCTTCCACGTCCAGTACTTC. This gives the protein CSVLFHVQYF.

This rearrangement joins TRBV7-8 to TRBJ2-3; 9 bases align to TRBD2. CDR1 and CDR2 from the germline V gene are SGHVS and FQNEAQ. The CDR3 length is 15 residues. The J segment lost 6 bases and the V segment lost 3 bases, leaving 7 bases of the junction unmatched. The CDR3 sequence is CASSLSGGRADTQYF. The CDR3 DNA is TGTGCCAGCAGCTTGTCGGGCGGGAGGGCCGATACGCAGTATTTT.

This clonotype was detected ten times or more. The V and J genes are TRBV12-3 or TRBV12-4 and TRBJ2-2; TRBD2 aligns across 10 bases. The J segment lost 6 bases and the V segment lost 7 bases, leaving 11 bases of the junction unmatched. The CDR3 is 16 residues long. CDR3 loop: CASTTSGRAGAGELFF. The CDR3 DNA follows: TGTGCCAGCACTACAAGCGGGAGGGCCGGGGCCGGGGAGCTGTTTTTT.

This clonotype was recorded many times. The chain joins TRBV20-1 to TRBJ2-7, with 10 bases aligning to TRBD2. V shed 3 bases, J shed 0 bases, and the junction held 2 bases outside the gene matches. The CDR3 runs to 14 residues. Germline CDR1 is DFQATT and CDR2 is SNEGSKA (reference sequence). The DNA for the CDR3 is TGCAGTGCTAGGGGACTAGCGTCCTCCTACGAGCAGTACTTC. Amino acids: CSARGLASSYEQYF.

This clonotype was picked up many times. V gene TRBV9 combines with J gene TRBJ2-1, with a weak D call TRBD1 (5 bases). Between the trimmed V and J ends, which lost 1 base and 6 bases, there was a span of 11 bases. The CDR3 is 14 residues long. Germline CDR1 and CDR2: SGDLS and YYNGEE. CDR3 sequence reads: CASSVRRVSNEQFF. CDR3 nucleotide sequence: TGTGCCAGCAGCGTACGCAGGGTAAGCAATGAGCAGTTCTTC.

This clonotype was found many times. The chain has TRBV7-9 and TRBJ1-2; 7 positions match TRBD1. Germline assignment: CDR1 SEHNR and CDR2 FQNEAQ (reference sequence). The CDR3 runs 12 residues. V shed 5 bases, J shed 8 bases, and the junction held 5 bases outside the gene matches. The CDR3 DNA sequence: TGTGCCAGCAGCCGGGGAGGGGGCGGCTACACCTTC. Protein sequence: CASSRGGGGYTF. Drawing the rest from reference TRBV7-9 and TRBJ1-2, the complete variable domain is DTGVSQNPRHKITKRGQNVTFRCDPISEHNRLYWYRQTLGQGPEFLTYFQNEAQLEKSRLLSDRFSAERPKGSFSTLEIQRTEQGDSAMYLCASSRGGGGYTFGSGTRLTVV.

J is TRBJ2-1 and V is TRBV29-1, with TRBD1 identical over 8 bases. The CDR3 length is 13 residues. From germline, CDR1 is SQVTM and CDR2 ANQGSEA. Trimming took 5 bases from V and 4 from J; bases not matched to a gene: 4. Here the CDR3 reads CSVRQGIYNEQFF. CDR3 nucleotides: TGCAGCGTTAGACAGGGGATTTACAATGAGCAGTTCTTC.

This clonotype was seen at least ten times. This rearrangement joins TRBV2 to TRBJ2-3; D perhaps matches TRBD2 (6 bases). This CDR3 contains 15 residues. Germline CDR1 reads SNHLY; CDR2 reads FYNNEI. V was clipped by 5 bases and J by 0 bases, with 12 bases between them. The CDR3 region is CASSLGSWSTDTQYF. DNA for the CDR3: TGTGCCAGCAGTCTCGGGAGTTGGAGCACAGATACGCAGTATTTT.

In its sample, this clonotype was seen many times. In DNA, the CDR3 is TGTGCCAGCAGCTTAAGACGGGGAGGGCCCGGAAACACCATATATTTT. Amino acid sequence: CASSLRRGGPGNTIYF. The chain couples TRBV11-2 to TRBJ1-3, with D hard to call. Germline loops: CDR1 SGHAT, CDR2 FQNNGV. The V end was cut by 2 bases, the J end by 4 bases, with 15 bases between. The CDR3 covers 16 residues. Supplemented by reference TRBV11-2 and TRBJ1-3, the full variable domain reads EAGVAQSPRYKIIEKRQSVAFWCNPISGHATLYWYQQILGQGPKLLIQFQNNGVVDDSQLPKDRFSAERLKGVDSTLKIQPAKLEDSAVYLCASSLRRGGPGNTIYFGEGSWLTVV.

This clonotype was picked up many times. The V call is TRBV30, the J call TRBJ2-7; D not certain. The CDR3 is 12 amino acids. Trimming took off 5 bases at V and 3 bases at J, with 11 bases between the two ends. Germline-derived CDR1 and CDR2 are GTSNPN and SVGIG (reference sequence). The CDR3, as DNA: TGTGCCTGGGCACAGTTTGACTACGAGCAGTACTTC. It encodes CAWAQFDYEQYF. The full variable domain, its missing parts supplied by reference TRBV30 and TRBJ2-7, is SQTIHQWPATLVQPVGSPLSLECTVEGTSNPNLYWYRQAAGRGLQLLFYSVGIGQISSEVPQNLSASRPQDRQFILSSKKLLLSDSGFYLCAWAQFDYEQYFGPGTRLTVT.

This clonotype showed up many times. The chain recombines TRBV20-1 with TRBJ2-3; unclear D gene. From germline, CDR1 is DFQATT and CDR2 SNEGSKA (reference sequence). The CDR3 is 16 amino acids. V was cut by 3 bases and J by 7 bases, with 23 bases left in between. The CDR3: CSARGRASLSSNTQYF. The CDR3, as DNA: TGCAGTGCTAGGGGTAGGGCCTCCCTCTCGTCGAATACGCAGTATTTT.

This clonotype has ten or more counts. V is TRBV20-1 and J is TRBJ2-7, with 7 bases aligning to TRBD2. Trimming cost V 1 base and J 2 bases; bases outside gene matches: 5. Germline V lookup: CDR1 DFQATT, CDR2 SNEGSKA (reference sequence). CDR3 length: 14 residues. The CDR3 spells CSARARERAYEQYF. Here the CDR3 DNA reads TGCAGTGCTAGAGCGCGGGAGAGGGCCTACGAGCAGTACTTC.

This clonotype has only a few counts. A much larger clone lies a single base off, so this may be a read error. This rearrangement joins TRBV20-1 to TRBJ2-3; 8 nucleotides align to TRBD2. The CDR3 spans 14 residues. Germline V gene sequence: CDR1 DFQATT, CDR2 SNEGSKA (reference sequence). The CDR3, as DNA: TGCAGTGCTATGGGAGCGGGAGTCACAGCTACGCAGTATTTT. It is translated as CSAMGAGVTATQYF.

The rearrangement joins TRBV10-3 to TRBJ1-2; no definite D call. V shed 3 bases and J shed 4 bases, with 18 bases lying between them. CDR1 and CDR2 (germline): ENHRY, SYGVKD. This CDR3 contains 16 residues. The CDR3 sequence: CAISDGYQEASYGYTF. The DNA of the CDR3 is TGTGCCATCAGTGACGGGTACCAAGAGGCCTCCTATGGCTACACCTTC.

This clonotype was counted many times. The chain combines TRBV2 with TRBJ1-2, with a tentative D call TRBD1 (6 bases). The length of the CDR3 is 12 residues. Germline V gives CDR1 SNHLY, CDR2 FYNNEI. V was shortened by 6 bases and J by 8 bases, with 13 bases between the two germline ends. The CDR3 nucleotides read TGTGCCAGCAGATTAACAGGGTTCGGCTACACCTTC. Encoded protein: CASRLTGFGYTF. Full variable domain (rest looked up from reference TRBV2 and TRBJ1-2): EPEVTQTPSHQVTQMGQEVILRCVPISNHLYFYWYRQILGQKVEFLVSFYNNEISEKSEIFDDQFSVERPDGSNFTLKIRSTKLEDSAMYFCASRLTGFGYTFGSGTRLTVV.

The chain is built from TRBV7-9 and TRBJ1-6; unclear D gene. This CDR3 is built from 15 residues. Germline CDR1 and CDR2: SEHNR and FQNEAQ (reference sequence). The V end was cut by 2 bases, the J end by 9 bases, with 14 bases between. For the CDR3, the DNA is TGTGCCAGCAGCTTAACGGGAAATACGGGTTCACCCCTCCACTTT. It yields the protein CASSLTGNTGSPLHF.

Points on this clonotype: The CDR3 does not end in the conserved phenylalanine or tryptophan, so this is likely a read error. The V and J genes are TRBV6-2 or TRBV6-3 and TRBJ1-6; D is possibly TRBD1 (6 bases). The germline V gene has CDR1 MNHEY and CDR2 SVGEGT. This CDR3 comprises 17 residues. The CDR3 region has the DNA TGTGCCAGCAGCGCTACAGGGAGAGGCTCCTATGATTCACCCCTCCACCTT. Translating it yields CASSATGRGSYDSPLHL.

This sequence joins TRBV7-3 and TRBJ1-2; 8 positions agree with TRBD1. CDR3 size: 13 residues. J was trimmed by 9 bases and V by 3 bases; bases with no gene match: 6. Germline-derived CDR1 and CDR2 are SGHTA and FQGTGA. The DNA for the CDR3 is TGTGCCAGCAGCTTTGGACAGGGCAGCAGCTACACCTTC. Translation gives CASSFGQGSSYTF.

This clonotype was counted a single time. The chain is built from TRBV6-6 and TRBJ1-2; 7 positions match TRBD1. Germline V lookup: CDR1 MNHNY, CDR2 SVGAGI (reference sequence). The CDR3 is made up of 11 amino acids. V was pared by 5 bases and J by 7 bases, with 1 base of the junction left unmatched. As DNA, the CDR3 is TGTGCCAGCAGTAGACAGGGTGGCTACACCTTC. Protein: CASSRQGGYTF.

This clonotype was seen many times. The chain has TRBV19 and TRBJ2-2, with D hard to call. Trimming took off 7 bases at V and 3 bases at J, with 12 bases between the two ends. Germline V lookup: CDR1 LNHDA, CDR2 SQIVND (reference sequence). CDR3 length: 14 amino acids. This CDR3 is CASTPKGYTGELFF. The CDR3 DNA follows: TGTGCCAGTACCCCGAAGGGATACACCGGGGAGCTGTTTTTT.

CDR3 nucleotides: TGCGCCAGCAGCTCAGACAGGGGGCTGACTGAAGCTTTCTTT. It yields the protein CASSSDRGLTEAFF. This chain joins TRBV5-1 and TRBJ1-1, with 10 positions matching TRBD1. Unmatched junction bases numbered 4, after V lost 3 bases and J lost 5 bases. The CDR3 is 14 residues long. Germline CDR1 is SGHRS and CDR2 is YFSETQ.

In the case of this clonotype: A much larger clone sits a single nucleotide away, making a read error possible. V and J are TRBV5-8 and TRBJ2-5; TRBD2 might be the D (5 bases). CDR3 size: 12 residues. Trimming left V 4 bases short and J 7 bases short, with 11 bases between. Germline V lookup: CDR1 SGHTS, CDR2 YDEGEE. The CDR3 DNA reads as TGTGCCAGCAGCCACCCGCGGGCGACCCAGTACTTC. The encoded protein is CASSHPRATQYF. Drawing the rest from reference TRBV5-8 and TRBJ2-5, the complete variable domain is EAGVTQSPTHLIKTRGQQATLRCSPISGHTSVYWYQQALGLGLQFLLWYDEGEERNRGNFPPRFSGRQFPNYSSELNVNALELEDSALYLCASSHPRATQYFGPGTRLLVL.